The clone carrying this T cell receptor beta chain was seen more than once but under ten times. Its specificity is unknown. The data belong to a study of neoadjuvant anti-PD-1 for oral cavity cancer. Germline V gives CDR1 SGHKS, CDR2 YYEKEE (reference sequence). Between the trimmed V and J ends, which lost 0 bases and 0 bases, there was a span of 7 bases. The CDR3 is 15 amino acids. The method was immunoSEQ multiplex PCR; TCRdb's version includes in-frame clones alone and lacks a portion of them. The sample shows roughly 25,000 clones, 25% to 30% of them seen only once. The time point: after neoadjuvant nivolumab, at surgical resection. The patients had HPV-negative, locally advanced oral cavity squamous cell carcinoma. Broader study findings: Each response group had just a few patients in TCR analyses. Greater tumor shrinkage accompanied bigger post-treatment sizes of preexisting clones.

Sequences were derived from tumor tissue, sampled after nivolumab (anti-PD-1) treatment. This receptor was taken from a person aged 40 to 85 with oral cavity squamous cell carcinoma. This chain links TRBV5-5 with TRBJ1-5; a possible D gene is TRBD1 (5 bases). The CDR3 region has the DNA TGTGCCAGCAGCTTGGGACAGTATAGCAATCAGCCCCAGCATTTT. This translates into CASSLGQYSNQPQHF. The full variable domain, its missing parts supplied by reference TRBV5-5 and TRBJ1-5, is DAGVTQSPTHLIKTRGQQVTLRCSPISGHKSVSWYQQVLGQGPQFIFQYYEKEERGRGNFPDRFSARQFPNYSSELNVNALLLGDSALYLCASSLGQYSNQPQHFGDGTRLSIL.